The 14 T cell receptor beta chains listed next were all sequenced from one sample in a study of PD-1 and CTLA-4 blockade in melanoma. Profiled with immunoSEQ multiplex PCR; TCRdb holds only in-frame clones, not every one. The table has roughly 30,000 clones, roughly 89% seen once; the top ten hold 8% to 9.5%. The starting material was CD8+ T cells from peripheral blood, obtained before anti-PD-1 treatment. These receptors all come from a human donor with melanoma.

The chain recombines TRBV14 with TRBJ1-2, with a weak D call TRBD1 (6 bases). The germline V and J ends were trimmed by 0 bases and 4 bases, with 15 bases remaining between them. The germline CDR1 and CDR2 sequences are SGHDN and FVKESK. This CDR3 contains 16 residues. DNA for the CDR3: TGTGCCAGCAGCCAAGATATCGGGGGGCGCGCCTATGGCTACACCTTC. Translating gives CASSQDIGGRAYGYTF.

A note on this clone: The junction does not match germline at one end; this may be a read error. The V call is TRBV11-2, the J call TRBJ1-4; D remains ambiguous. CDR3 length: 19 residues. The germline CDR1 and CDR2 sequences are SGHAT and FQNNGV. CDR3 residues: CASSLDTQKHHLANEKLFF. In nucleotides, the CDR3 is TGTGCCAGCAGCCTAGACACCCAAAAACACCACTTGGCTAATGAAAAACTGTTTTTT.

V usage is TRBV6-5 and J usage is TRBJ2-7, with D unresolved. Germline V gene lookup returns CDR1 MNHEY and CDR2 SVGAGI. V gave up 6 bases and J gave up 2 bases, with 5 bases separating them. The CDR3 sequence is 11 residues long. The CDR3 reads CASRVAYEQYF. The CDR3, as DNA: TGTGCCAGCAGAGTGGCCTACGAGCAGTACTTC.

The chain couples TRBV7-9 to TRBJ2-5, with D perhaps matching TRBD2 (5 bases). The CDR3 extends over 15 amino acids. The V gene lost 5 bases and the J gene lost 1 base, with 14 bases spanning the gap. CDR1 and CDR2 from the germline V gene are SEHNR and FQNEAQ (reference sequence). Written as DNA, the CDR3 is TGTGCCAGCAGCCAATACAGCGGAGCCCAAGAGACCCAGTACTTC. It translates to CASSQYSGAQETQYF.

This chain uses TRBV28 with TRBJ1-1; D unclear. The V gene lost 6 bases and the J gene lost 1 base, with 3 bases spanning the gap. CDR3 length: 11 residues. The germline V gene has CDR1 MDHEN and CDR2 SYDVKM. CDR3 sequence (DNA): TGTGCCAGCAGGGAGAACACTGAAGCTTTCTTT. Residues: CASRENTEAFF.

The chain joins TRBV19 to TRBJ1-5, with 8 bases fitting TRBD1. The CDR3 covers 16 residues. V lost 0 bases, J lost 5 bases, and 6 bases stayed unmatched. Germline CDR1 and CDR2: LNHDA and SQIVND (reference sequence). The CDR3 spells CASSIDWTGSDQPQHF. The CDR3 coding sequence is TGTGCCAGTAGTATAGATTGGACAGGGAGCGATCAGCCCCAGCATTTT. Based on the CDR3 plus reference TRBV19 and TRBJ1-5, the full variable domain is DGGITQSPKYLFRKEGQNVTLSCEQNLNHDAMYWYRQDPGQGLRLIYYSQIVNDFQKGDIAEGYSVSREKKESFPLTVTSAQKNPTAFYLCASSIDWTGSDQPQHFGDGTRLSIL.

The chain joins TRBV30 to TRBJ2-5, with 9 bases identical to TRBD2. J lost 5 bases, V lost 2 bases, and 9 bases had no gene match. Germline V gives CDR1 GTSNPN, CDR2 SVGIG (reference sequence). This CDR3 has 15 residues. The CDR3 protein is CAWSRTSGSRETQYF. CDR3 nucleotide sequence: TGTGCCTGGAGTAGAACTAGCGGGTCCCGGGAGACCCAGTACTTC.

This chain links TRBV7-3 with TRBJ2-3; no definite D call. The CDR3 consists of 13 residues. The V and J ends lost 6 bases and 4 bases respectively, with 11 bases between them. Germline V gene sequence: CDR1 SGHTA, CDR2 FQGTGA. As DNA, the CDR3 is TGTGCCAGCAGGTCCTCTAGTTCAGATACGCAGTATTTT. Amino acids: CASRSSSSDTQYF. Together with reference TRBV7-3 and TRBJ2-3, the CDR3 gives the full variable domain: GAGVSQTPSNKVTEKGKYVELRCDPISGHTALYWYRQSLGQGPEFLIYFQGTGAADDSGLPNDRFFAVRPEGSVSTLKIQRTERGDSAVYLCASRSSSSDTQYFGPGTRLTVL.

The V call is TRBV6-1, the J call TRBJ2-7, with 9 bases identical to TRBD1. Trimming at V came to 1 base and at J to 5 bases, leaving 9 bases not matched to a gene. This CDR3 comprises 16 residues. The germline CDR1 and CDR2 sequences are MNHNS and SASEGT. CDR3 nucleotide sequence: TGTGCCAGCAGTGAAGGGCTGGGACAGGGTTTTAACGAGCAGTACTTC. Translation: CASSEGLGQGFNEQYF.

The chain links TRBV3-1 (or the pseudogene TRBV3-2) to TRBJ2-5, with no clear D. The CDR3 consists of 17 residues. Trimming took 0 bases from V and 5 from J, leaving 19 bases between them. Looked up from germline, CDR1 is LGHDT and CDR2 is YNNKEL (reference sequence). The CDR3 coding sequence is TGTGCCAGCAGCCAAGAATGGTCGGAAGTCCTGGGGGAGACCCAGTACTTC. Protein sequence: CASSQEWSEVLGETQYF.

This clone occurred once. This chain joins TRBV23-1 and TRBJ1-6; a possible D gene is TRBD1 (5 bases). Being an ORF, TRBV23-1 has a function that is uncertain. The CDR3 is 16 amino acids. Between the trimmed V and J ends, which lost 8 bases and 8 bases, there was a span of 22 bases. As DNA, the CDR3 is TGCGCCAGCGCACGGCGGAGAGGGGAGGGGTATTCACCCCTCCACTTT. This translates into CASARRRGEGYSPLHF.

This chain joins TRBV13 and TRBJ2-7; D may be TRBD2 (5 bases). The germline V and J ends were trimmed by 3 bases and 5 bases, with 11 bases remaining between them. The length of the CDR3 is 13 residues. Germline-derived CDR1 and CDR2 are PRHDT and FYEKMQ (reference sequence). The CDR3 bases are TGTGCCAGCAGCTTCGAGGGAAATGACGAGCAGTACTTC. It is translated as CASSFEGNDEQYF.

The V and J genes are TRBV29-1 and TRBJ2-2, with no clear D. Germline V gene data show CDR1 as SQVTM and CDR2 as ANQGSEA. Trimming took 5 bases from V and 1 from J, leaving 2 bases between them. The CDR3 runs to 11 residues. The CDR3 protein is CSVLNTGELFF. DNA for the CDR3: TGCAGCGTTCTGAACACCGGGGAGCTGTTTTTT.

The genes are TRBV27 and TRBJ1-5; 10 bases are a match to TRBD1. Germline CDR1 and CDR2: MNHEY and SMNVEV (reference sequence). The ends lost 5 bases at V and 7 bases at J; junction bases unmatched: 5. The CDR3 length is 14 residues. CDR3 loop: CASSPGQGYQPQHF. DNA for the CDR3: TGTGCCAGCAGTCCGGGACAGGGGTACCAGCCCCAGCATTTT.